Sequencing of this T cell receptor beta chain was carried out in a study of T cell responses to AZD1222 COVID-19 vaccine. It was second doses at about 4 or about 12 weeks that were pooled. The protocol was immunoSEQ multiplex PCR, while the TCRdb copy is restricted to in-frame clones and leaves out a portion. Of approximately 150,000 clones in the sample, approximately 86% were seen once. Study results and limitations: The breadth and depth of Spike-specific TCRs increased once two AZD1222 doses had been given. Mostly white British, mostly female donors; authors suggested clonal diversity may be underestimated. Spike was spanned by vaccine-associated CD4 TCRs, with dominance at 160-218 and 743-854.

The germline CDR1 and CDR2 sequences are MDHEN and SYDVKM. Germline trimming cut 6 bases from V and 5 bases from J; bases unmatched to any gene: 11. This CDR3 has 15 amino acids. With respect to this clone: Its antigen remains unidentified.

This sequence joins TRBV28 and TRBJ2-5; 8 bases are a match to TRBD1. The clonotype was recovered from an adult who received the AZD1222 COVID-19 vaccine. The input for sequencing was peripheral blood, taken 28 days after the second AZD1222 dose. CDR3 loop: CASSTGTGVSETQYF. In nucleotides, the CDR3 is TGTGCCAGCAGCACCGGGACAGGTGTGTCGGAGACCCAGTACTTC.